This TCR beta chain was documented in a study of human T cells and chemical hapten exposure. Study-level information: Patients received weekly diphenylcyclopropenone doses to the scalp throughout the approximately 24-week study.

Time point in this sample: patch test 1, 2 weeks after DPC sensitization. Treatment of the sample: therapeutic diphenylcyclopropenone sensitization with weekly scalp DPC. TCRdb re-called the RACE reads with MiXCR, one entry per CDR3 protein. The sample contains 150,000 to 200,000 distinct CDR3 sequences, roughly 14% of which appear only once. This clonotype was counted between two and nine times. Germline-derived CDR1 and CDR2 are SGHKS and YYEKEE (reference sequence). This CDR3 has 16 amino acids. Trimming stripped 2 bases from V and 0 bases from J, with 12 bases between. V usage is TRBV5-5 and J usage is TRBJ2-4; the D is unclear. The sample in question was whole blood, obtained in connection with sensitization to the hapten diphenylcyclopropenone (DPC). This receptor was identified in a woman aged 25 to 45 with alopecia areata. Some clones in this sample may be carry-over from other donors' samples. CDR3 bases: TGTGCCAGCAGCTTCTCCCCCCCTGGAGCCAAAAACATTCAGTACTTC. Translating it yields CASSFSPPGAKNIQYF. Drawing the rest from reference TRBV5-5 and TRBJ2-4, the complete variable domain is DAGVTQSPTHLIKTRGQQVTLRCSPISGHKSVSWYQQVLGQGPQFIFQYYEKEERGRGNFPDRFSARQFPNYSSELNVNALLLGDSALYLCASSFSPPGAKNIQYFGAGTRLSVL.